This is a list of T cell receptor beta chains from one sample in a study of T cells of healthy individuals. TCRdb re-called the 5' RACE reads through MiXCR, storing one row per CDR3 protein. The data contain 63,000 or so distinct CDR3 sequences, roughly 16% of them seen just once; the ten biggest clones take up less than 6%. The receptors derive from a human donor in good health. CDR3s include the opening cysteine and the closing phenylalanine or tryptophan. Each record gives: D gene, V gene, J gene, CDR3 length, clone size, CDR3 DNA, CDR3 protein. D genes are given only for firm matches. A row's size may be missing; if present it is once, few, many or a size class.

-	TRBV5-1	TRBJ1-1	14	few	TGCGCCAGCAGGGAACGGGGCGGCGGCACTGAAGCTTTCTTT	CASRERGGGTEAFF
TRBD2	TRBV11-2	TRBJ2-5	16	-	TGTGCCAGCAGCTCCTTAGGGAGCGGGAGCCAAGAGACCCAGTACTTC	CASSSLGSGSQETQYF
-	TRBV21-1	TRBJ2-6	18	few	TGTGCCAGCAGCAAAAATGGTAAACCGGGACCTGGGGCCAACGTCCTGACTTTC	CASSKNGKPGPGANVLTF
-	TRBV5-1	TRBJ1-6	14	few	TGCGCCAGCAGCCCCGACCTACTGGGTTCACCCCTCCACTTT	CASSPDLLGSPLHF
-	TRBV7-2	TRBJ1-2	15	-	TGTGCCAGCAGCTTAGGGTCTCAGACTAACTATGGCTACACCTTC	CASSLGSQTNYGYTF
-	TRBV20-1	TRBJ2-1	15	-	TGCAGTGCTAGAGATGGAGGGGAGGACTACAATGAGCAGTTCTTC	CSARDGGEDYNEQFF
TRBD1	TRBV25-1	TRBJ1-1	14	few	TGTGCCAGCAGTTGGGACAGGGGGTCCACTGAAGCTTTCTTT	CASSWDRGSTEAFF
-	TRBV3-1	TRBJ1-2	12	many	TGTGCCAGCAGCCACTCCAGATATGGCTACACCTTC	CASSHSRYGYTF
-	TRBV15	TRBJ2-1	13	-	TGTGCCACCAGCAGTAAGACCAGCGGGGAGCAGTTCTTC	CATSSKTSGEQFF
-	TRBV29-1	TRBJ1-1	13	many	TGCAGCACCAAGGACTTGACAGAGGCTGAAGCTTTCTTT	CSTKDLTEAEAFF
TRBD2	TRBV7-2	TRBJ2-1	15	-	TGTGCCAGCAGCGACTACGGGGGGGCCAGGGATGAGCAGTTCTTC	CASSDYGGARDEQFF
TRBD1	TRBV12-3/TRBV12-4	TRBJ1-5	16	many	TGTGCCAGCAGTCCATGGGACAGGGTTAGCAATCAGCCCCAGCATTTT	CASSPWDRVSNQPQHF
-	TRBV27	TRBJ1-6	15	many	TGTGCCAGCAGCTATAGGGTGGGTTATAATTCACCCCTCCACTTT	CASSYRVGYNSPLHF
TRBD2	TRBV5-1	TRBJ2-3	15	many	TGCGCCAGCAGCTACACTAGCGGGAGCACAGATACGCAGTATTTT	CASSYTSGSTDTQYF
-	TRBV11-2	TRBJ2-2	17	many	TGTGCCAGCAGCCTGGGGGCGAGCAGGCCGAACACCGGGGAGCTGTTTTTT	CASSLGASRPNTGELFF
-	TRBV4-1	TRBJ1-6	14	few	TGCGCCAGCAGCCAAGAGGCAGTAAATTCACCCCTCCACTTT	CASSQEAVNSPLHF
-	TRBV11-2	TRBJ1-5	12	-	TGTGCCAGCAGCACCGGGAGCCAGCCCCAGCATTTT	CASSTGSQPQHF
-	TRBV5-5	TRBJ1-6	14	many	TGTGCCAGCAGCTTGGCAGGGAATAATTCACCCCTCCACTTT	CASSLAGNNSPLHF
-	TRBV20-1	TRBJ2-3	17	-	TGCAGTGCTAGAGATCTGTGGACGGCTCTTACCACAGATACGCAGTATTTT	CSARDLWTALTTDTQYF